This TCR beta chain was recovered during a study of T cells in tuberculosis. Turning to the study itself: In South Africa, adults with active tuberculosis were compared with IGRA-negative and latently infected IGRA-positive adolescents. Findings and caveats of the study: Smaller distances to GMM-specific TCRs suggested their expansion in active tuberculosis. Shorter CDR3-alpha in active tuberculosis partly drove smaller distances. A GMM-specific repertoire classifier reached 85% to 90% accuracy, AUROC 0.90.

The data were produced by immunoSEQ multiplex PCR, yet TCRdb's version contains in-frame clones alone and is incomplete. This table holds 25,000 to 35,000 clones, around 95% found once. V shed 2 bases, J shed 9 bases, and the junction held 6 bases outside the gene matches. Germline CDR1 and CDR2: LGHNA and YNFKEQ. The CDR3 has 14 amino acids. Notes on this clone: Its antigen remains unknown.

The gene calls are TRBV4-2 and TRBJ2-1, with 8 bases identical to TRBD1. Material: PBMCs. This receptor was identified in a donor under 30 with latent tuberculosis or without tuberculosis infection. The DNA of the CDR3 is TGTGCCAGCAGCCAACCCGGACAGGGTCCTGAGCAGTTCTTC. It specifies CASSQPGQGPEQFF.